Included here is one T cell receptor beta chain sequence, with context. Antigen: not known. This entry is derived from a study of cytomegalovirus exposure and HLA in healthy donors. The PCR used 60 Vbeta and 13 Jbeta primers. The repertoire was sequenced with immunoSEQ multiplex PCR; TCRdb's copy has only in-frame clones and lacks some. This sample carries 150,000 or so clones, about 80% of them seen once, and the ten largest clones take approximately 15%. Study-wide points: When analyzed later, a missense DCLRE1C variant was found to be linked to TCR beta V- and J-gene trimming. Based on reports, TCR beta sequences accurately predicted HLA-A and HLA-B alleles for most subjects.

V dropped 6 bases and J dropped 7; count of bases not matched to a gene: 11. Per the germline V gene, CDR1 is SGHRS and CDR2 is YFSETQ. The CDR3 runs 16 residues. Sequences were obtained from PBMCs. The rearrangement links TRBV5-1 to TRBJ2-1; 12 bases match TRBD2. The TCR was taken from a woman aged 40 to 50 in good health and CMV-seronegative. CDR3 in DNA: TGCGCCAGCACCGCCACCACTAGCGGGGGGCTTAATGAGCAGTTCTTC. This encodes CASTATTSGGLNEQFF.